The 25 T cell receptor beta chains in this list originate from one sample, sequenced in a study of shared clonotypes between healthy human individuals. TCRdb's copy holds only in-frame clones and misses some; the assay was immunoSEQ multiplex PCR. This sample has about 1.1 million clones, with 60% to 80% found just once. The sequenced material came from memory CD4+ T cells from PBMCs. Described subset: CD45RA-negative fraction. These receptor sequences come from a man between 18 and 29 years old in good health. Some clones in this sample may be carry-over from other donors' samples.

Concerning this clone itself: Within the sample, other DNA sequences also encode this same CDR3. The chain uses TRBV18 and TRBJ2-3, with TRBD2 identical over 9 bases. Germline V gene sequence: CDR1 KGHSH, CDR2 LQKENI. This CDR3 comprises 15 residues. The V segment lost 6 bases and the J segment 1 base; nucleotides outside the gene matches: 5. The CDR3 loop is CASSPLAGGTDTQYF. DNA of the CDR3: TGTGCCAGCTCCCCATTAGCGGGGGGCACAGATACGCAGTATTTT. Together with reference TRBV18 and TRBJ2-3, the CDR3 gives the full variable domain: NAGVMQNPRHLVRRRGQEARLRCSPMKGHSHVYWYRQLPEEGLKFMVYLQKENIIDESGMPKERFSAEFPKEGPSILRIQQVVRGDSAAYFCASSPLAGGTDTQYFGPGTRLTVL.

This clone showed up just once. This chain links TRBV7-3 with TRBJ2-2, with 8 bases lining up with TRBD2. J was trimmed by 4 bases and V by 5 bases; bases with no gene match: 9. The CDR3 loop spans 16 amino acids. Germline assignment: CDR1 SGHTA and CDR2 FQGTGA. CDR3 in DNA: TGTGCCAGCAGCCGAACTAGAGCGGGAGCCACCGGGGAGCTGTTTTTT. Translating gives CASSRTRAGATGELFF.

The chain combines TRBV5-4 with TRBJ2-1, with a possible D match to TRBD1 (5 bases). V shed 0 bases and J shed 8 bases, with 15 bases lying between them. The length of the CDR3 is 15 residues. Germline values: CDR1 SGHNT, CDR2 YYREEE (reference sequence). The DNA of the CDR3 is TGTGCCAGCAGCTTGGTGGCAGGGTCAAGGGATGAGCAGTTCTTC. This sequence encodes CASSLVAGSRDEQFF.

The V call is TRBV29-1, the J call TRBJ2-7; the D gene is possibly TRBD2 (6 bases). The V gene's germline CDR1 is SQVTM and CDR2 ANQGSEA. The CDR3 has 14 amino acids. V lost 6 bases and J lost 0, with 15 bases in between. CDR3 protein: CSVGGGTPSYEQYF. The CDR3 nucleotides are TGCAGCGTGGGGGGAGGCACCCCCTCCTACGAGCAGTACTTC.

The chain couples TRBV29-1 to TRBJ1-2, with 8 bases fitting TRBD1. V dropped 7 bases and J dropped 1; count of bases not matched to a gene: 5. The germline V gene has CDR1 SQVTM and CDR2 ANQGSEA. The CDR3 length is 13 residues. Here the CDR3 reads CSGAQGGNYGYTF. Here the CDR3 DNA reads TGCAGCGGCGCACAGGGGGGTAACTATGGCTACACCTTC.

The CDR3 sequence is CSVDGYNEQFF. CDR3 DNA sequence: TGCAGCGTTGATGGATACAATGAGCAGTTCTTC. V and J are TRBV29-1 and TRBJ2-1; no firm D call. CDR1 is SQVTM, CDR2 ANQGSEA, per germline. The CDR3 sequence is 11 residues long. V shed 3 bases and J shed 4 bases, with 4 bases lying between them.

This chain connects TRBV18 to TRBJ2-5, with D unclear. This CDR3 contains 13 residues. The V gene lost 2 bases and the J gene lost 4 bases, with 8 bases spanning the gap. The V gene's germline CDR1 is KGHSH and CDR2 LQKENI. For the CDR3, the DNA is TGTGCCAGCTCACCAGACTTAGGAGAGACCCAGTACTTC. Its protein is CASSPDLGETQYF.

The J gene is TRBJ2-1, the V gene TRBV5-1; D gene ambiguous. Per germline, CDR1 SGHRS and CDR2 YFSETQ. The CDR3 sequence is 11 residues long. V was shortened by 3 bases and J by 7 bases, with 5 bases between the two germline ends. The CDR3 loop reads CASSSGNEQFF. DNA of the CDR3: TGCGCCAGCAGCTCGGGTAATGAGCAGTTCTTC. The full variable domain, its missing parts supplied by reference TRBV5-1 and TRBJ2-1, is KAGVTQTPRYLIKTRGQQVTLSCSPISGHRSVSWYQQTPGQGLQFLFEYFSETQRNKGNFPGRFSGRQFSNSRSEMNVSTLELGDSALYLCASSSGNEQFFGPGTRLTVL.

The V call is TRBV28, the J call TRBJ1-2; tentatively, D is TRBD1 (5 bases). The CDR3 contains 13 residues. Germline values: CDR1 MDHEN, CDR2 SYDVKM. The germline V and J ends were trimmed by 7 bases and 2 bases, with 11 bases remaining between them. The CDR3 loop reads CASTPRGNYGYTF. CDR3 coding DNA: TGTGCCAGCACCCCTCGGGGGAACTATGGCTACACCTTC.

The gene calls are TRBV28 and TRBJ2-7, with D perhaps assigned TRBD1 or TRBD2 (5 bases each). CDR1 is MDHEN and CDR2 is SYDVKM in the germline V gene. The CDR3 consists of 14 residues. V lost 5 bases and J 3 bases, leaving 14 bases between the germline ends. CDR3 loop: CASSLTGDLYEQYF. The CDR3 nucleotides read TGTGCCAGCAGTCTAACCGGGGACCTCTACGAGCAGTACTTC.

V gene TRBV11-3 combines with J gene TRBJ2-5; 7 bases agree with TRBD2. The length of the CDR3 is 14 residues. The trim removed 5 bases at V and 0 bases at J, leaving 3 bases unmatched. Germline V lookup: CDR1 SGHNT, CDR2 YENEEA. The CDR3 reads CASSPGTNQETQYF. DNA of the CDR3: TGTGCCAGCAGCCCTGGGACTAACCAAGAGACCCAGTACTTC. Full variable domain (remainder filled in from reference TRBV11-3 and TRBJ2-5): EAGVVQSPRYKIIEKKQPVAFWCNPISGHNTLYWYLQNLGQGPELLIRYENEEAVDDSQLPKDRFSAERLKGVDSTLKIQPAELGDSAVYLCASSPGTNQETQYFGPGTRLLVL.

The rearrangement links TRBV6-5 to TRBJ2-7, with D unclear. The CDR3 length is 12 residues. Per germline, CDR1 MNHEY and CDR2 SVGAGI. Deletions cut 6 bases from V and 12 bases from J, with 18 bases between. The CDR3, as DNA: TGTGCCAGCAGGGGGTCCTTGGGCCCCGGGTACTTC. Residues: CASRGSLGPGYF.

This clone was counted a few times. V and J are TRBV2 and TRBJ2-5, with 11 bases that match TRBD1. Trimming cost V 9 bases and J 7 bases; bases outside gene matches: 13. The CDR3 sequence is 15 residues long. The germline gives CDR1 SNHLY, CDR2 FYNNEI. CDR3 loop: CASTPKTGTGGTQYF. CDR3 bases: TGTGCCAGTACACCTAAAACCGGGACAGGGGGGACCCAGTACTTC.

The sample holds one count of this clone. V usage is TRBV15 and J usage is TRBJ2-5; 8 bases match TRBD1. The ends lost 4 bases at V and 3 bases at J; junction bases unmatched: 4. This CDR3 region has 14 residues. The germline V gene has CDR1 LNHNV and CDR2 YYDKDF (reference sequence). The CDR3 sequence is CATSTLQGEETQYF. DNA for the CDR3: TGTGCCACCAGCACCCTACAGGGGGAAGAGACCCAGTACTTC.

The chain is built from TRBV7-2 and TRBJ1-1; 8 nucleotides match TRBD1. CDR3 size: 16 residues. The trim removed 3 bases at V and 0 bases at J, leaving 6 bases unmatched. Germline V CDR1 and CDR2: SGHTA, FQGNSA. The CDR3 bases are TGTGCCAGCAGCTTGACAGGGGCCTCCATGAACACTGAAGCTTTCTTT. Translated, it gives CASSLTGASMNTEAFF.

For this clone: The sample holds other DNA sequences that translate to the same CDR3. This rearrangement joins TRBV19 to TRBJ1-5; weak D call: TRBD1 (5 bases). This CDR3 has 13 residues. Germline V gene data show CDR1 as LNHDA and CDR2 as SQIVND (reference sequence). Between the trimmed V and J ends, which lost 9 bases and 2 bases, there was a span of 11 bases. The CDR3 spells CASSQGGNQPQHF. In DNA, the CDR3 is TGTGCCAGCAGCCAGGGCGGCAATCAGCCCCAGCATTTT.

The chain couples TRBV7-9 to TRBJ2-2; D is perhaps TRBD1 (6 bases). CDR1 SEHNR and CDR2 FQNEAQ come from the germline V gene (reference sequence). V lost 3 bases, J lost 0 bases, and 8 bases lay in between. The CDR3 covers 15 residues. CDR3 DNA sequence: TGTGCCAGCAGCTTTTGGACAGCGAACACCGGGGAGCTGTTTTTT. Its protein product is CASSFWTANTGELFF.

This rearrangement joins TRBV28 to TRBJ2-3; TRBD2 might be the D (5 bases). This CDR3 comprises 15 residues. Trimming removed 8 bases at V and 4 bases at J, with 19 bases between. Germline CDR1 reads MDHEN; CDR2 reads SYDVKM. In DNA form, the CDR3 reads TGTGCCAGCGCCTACTTCGGACGTAGCGCAGATACGCAGTATTTT. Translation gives CASAYFGRSADTQYF.

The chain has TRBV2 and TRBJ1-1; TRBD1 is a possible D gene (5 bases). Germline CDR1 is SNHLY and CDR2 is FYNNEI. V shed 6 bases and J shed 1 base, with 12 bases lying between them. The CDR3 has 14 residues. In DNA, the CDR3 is TGTGCCAGCAGGGGGGACGGGGAGAACACTGAAGCTTTCTTT. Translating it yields CASRGDGENTEAFF. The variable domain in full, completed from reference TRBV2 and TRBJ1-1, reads EPEVTQTPSHQVTQMGQEVILRCVPISNHLYFYWYRQILGQKVEFLVSFYNNEISEKSEIFDDQFSVERPDGSNFTLKIRSTKLEDSAMYFCASRGDGENTEAFFGQGTRLTVV.

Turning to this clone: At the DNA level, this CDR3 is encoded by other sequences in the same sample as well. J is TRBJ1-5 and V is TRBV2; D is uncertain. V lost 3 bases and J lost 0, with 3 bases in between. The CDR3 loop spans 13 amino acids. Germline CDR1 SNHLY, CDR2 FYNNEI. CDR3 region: CASSEHSNQPQHF. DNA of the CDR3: TGTGCCAGCAGTGAGCATAGCAATCAGCCCCAGCATTTT.

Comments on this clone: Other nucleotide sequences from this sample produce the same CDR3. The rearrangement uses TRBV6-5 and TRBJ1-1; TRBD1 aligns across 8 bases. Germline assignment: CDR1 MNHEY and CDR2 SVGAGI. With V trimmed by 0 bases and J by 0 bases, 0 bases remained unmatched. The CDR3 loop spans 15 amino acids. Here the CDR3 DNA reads TGTGCCAGCAGTTACTCGACAGGGGTGAACACTGAAGCTTTCTTT. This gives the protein CASSYSTGVNTEAFF.

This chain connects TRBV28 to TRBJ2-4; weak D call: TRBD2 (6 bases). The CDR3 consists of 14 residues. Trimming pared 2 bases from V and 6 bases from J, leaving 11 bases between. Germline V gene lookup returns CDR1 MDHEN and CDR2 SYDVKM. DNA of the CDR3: TGTGCCAGCAGTTTACCGGGGGTTGTAAACATTCAGTACTTC. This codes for CASSLPGVVNIQYF. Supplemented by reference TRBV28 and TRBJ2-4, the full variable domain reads DVKVTQSSRYLVKRTGEKVFLECVQDMDHENMFWYRQDPGLGLRLIYFSYDVKMKEKGDIPEGYSVSREKKERFSLILESASTNQTSMYLCASSLPGVVNIQYFGAGTRLSVL.

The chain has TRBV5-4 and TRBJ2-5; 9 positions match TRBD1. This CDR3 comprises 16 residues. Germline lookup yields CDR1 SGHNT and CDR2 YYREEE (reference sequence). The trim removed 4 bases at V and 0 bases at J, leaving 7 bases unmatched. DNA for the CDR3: TGTGCCAGCAGCGTCCGGGGACAGGGACACCAAGAGACCCAGTACTTC. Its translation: CASSVRGQGHQETQYF. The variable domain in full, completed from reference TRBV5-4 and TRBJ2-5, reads ETGVTQSPTHLIKTRGQQVTLRCSSQSGHNTVSWYQQALGQGPQFIFQYYREEENGRGNFPPRFSGLQFPNYSSELNVNALELDDSALYLCASSVRGQGHQETQYFGPGTRLLVL.

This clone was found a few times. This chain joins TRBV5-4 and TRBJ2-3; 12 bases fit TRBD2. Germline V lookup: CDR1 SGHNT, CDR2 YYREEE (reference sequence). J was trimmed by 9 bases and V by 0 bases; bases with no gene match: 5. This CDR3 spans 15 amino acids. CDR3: CASSLELAGGPTQYF. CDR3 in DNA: TGTGCCAGCAGCTTGGAACTAGCGGGAGGCCCCACGCAGTATTTT.

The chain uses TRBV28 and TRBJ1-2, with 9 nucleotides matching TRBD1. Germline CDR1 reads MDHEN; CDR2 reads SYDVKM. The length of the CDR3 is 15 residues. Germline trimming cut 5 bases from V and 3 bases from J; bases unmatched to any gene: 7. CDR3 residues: CASSMPGQGDYGYTF. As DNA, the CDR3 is TGTGCCAGCAGTATGCCGGGACAGGGAGACTATGGCTACACCTTC.